These 10 T cell receptor beta chains originate from one sample sequenced in a study of CD8 T cells in Susac syndrome. A quantity of about 0.5 to 1 ug RNA underwent reverse transcription using random hexamers. TCRdb re-called the immunoSEQ multiplex PCR reads with MiXCR, one entry per CDR3 protein. Among about 150,000 distinct CDR3 sequences, around 95% were seen once, and the ten largest hold 0.14% to 0.15%. The sequencing input was CD8+ T cells from PBMCs. These receptors were collected from a human donor with multiple sclerosis.

The chain combines TRBV20-1 with TRBJ1-6; weak D call: TRBD1 (5 bases). V was pared by 3 bases and J by 11 bases, with 14 bases between. Germline CDR1 is DFQATT and CDR2 is SNEGSKA (reference sequence). The CDR3 has 13 amino acids. For the CDR3, the DNA is TGCAGTGCTAGGTCCCAGGGAAGTCCACCCCTCCACTTT. Protein sequence: CSARSQGSPPLHF.

This chain connects TRBV19 to TRBJ1-1; D gene unclear. The germline CDR1 and CDR2 sequences are LNHDA and SQIVND (reference sequence). Trimming took off 3 bases at V and 1 base at J, with 6 bases between the two ends. The CDR3 runs to 13 residues. DNA of the CDR3: TGTGCCAGTAGTATGGGTCCGAACACTGAAGCTTTCTTT. This translates into CASSMGPNTEAFF.

The gene calls are TRBV5-6 and TRBJ2-7; D is ambiguous. Germline lookup yields CDR1 SGHDT and CDR2 YYEEEE. V was clipped by 0 bases and J by 5 bases, with 9 bases between them. The CDR3 is 13 amino acids. In nucleotides, the CDR3 is TGTGCCAGCAGCTTGGTAGGGTTCCACGAGCAGTACGTC. As protein: CASSLVGFHEQYV.

In its sample, this clonotype was seen once. The chain employs TRBV27 and TRBJ2-1, with TRBD2 matching over 8 bases. This CDR3 has 16 amino acids. In germline, CDR1 is MNHEY, CDR2 SMNVEV (reference sequence). Losses at the gene ends were 6 bases for V and 1 base for J; bases not matched to a gene: 8. CDR3 sequence reads: CASSLRGGRSYNEQFF. The CDR3, as DNA: TGTGCCAGCAGCCTCCGGGGGGGTCGATCCTACAATGAGCAGTTCTTC.

DNA of the CDR3: TGCAGCGTTGTGGGAGTGGGGACCCAGTACTTC. It is translated as CSVVGVGTQYF. The chain links TRBV29-1 to TRBJ2-5; TRBD2 is a possible D gene (5 bases). Germline loops: CDR1 SQVTM, CDR2 ANQGSEA. CDR3 length: 11 amino acids. Trimming shortened V by 4 bases and J by 7 bases, and 10 bases separated the two germline ends.

The J gene is TRBJ2-1, the V gene TRBV27; D perhaps matches TRBD2 (5 bases). The CDR3 sequence is 14 residues long. Germline loops: CDR1 MNHEY, CDR2 SMNVEV (reference sequence). The V end lost 4 bases, the J end lost 10 bases, and 17 bases lay between the germline ends. The CDR3 here is CASSWGFSVREQFF. The CDR3 nucleotides read TGTGCCAGCAGTTGGGGATTTAGCGTCCGGGAGCAGTTCTTC.

J is TRBJ2-5 and V is TRBV30; possible D gene TRBD2, 5 bases. Looked up from germline, CDR1 is GTSNPN and CDR2 is SVGIG (reference sequence). The V gene lost 3 bases and the J gene lost 1 base, with 18 bases spanning the gap. The CDR3 extends over 16 amino acids. CDR3 bases: TGTGCCTGGAGCCCCCCCCCGGACTCAACCCAAGAGACCCAGTACTTC. Translated: CAWSPPPDSTQETQYF.

This chain uses TRBV5-4 with TRBJ1-2, with 9 bases that match TRBD1. This CDR3 is 15 amino acids long. Germline V gene sequence: CDR1 SGHNT, CDR2 YYREEE (reference sequence). V was pared by 4 bases and J by 8 bases, with 12 bases of the junction left unmatched. The CDR3 reads CASSLSGTGLGGYTF. Here the CDR3 DNA reads TGTGCCAGCAGCCTATCCGGGACAGGGCTTGGGGGCTACACCTTC.

The chain recombines TRBV7-8 with TRBJ2-3, with D uncertain. This CDR3 region has 16 residues. CDR1 and CDR2 from the germline V gene are SGHVS and FQNEAQ. V was trimmed by 3 bases and J by 2 bases, leaving 15 bases between them. CDR3 coding DNA: TGTGCCAGCAGCTTCACAGCGTCCCTAATCACAGATACGCAGTATTTT. Protein: CASSFTASLITDTQYF.

CDR3 DNA sequence: TGTGCCTGGAGTGTTGGGGTTTCGGCAGGGCAGTTCTTC. Protein: CAWSVGVSAGQFF. The chain links TRBV30 to TRBJ2-1; D gene uncertain. The V and J ends lost 0 bases and 12 bases respectively, with 15 bases between them. This CDR3 is built from 13 residues. Germline V lookup: CDR1 GTSNPN, CDR2 SVGIG (reference sequence).